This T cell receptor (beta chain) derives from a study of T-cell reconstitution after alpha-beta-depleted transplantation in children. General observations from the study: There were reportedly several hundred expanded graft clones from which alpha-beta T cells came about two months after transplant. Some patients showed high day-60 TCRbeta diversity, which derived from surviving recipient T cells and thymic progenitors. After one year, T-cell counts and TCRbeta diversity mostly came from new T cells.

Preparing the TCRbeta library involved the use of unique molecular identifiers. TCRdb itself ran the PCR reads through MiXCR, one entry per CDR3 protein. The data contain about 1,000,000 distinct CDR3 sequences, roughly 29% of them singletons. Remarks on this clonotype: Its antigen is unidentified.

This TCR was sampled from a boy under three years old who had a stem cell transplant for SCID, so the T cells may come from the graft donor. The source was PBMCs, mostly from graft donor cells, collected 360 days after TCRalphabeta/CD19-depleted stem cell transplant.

For the CDR3, the DNA is TGTGCCAGCAGCTTAGAGGGGACAGGGGAGATTAGCAATGAGCAGTTCTTC. Its protein is CASSLEGTGEISNEQFF. The J gene is TRBJ2-1, the V gene TRBV11-2; 10 positions match TRBD1. CDR3 size: 17 residues. Germline trimming cut 0 bases from V and 6 bases from J; bases unmatched to any gene: 8. Germline CDR1 is SGHAT and CDR2 is FQNNGV.